This T cell receptor (beta chain) emerged from a study of regulatory T cells in long-lasting Graves disease. The time point was: newly diagnosed GD, antithyroid drugs for less than 3 months. PBMC-extracted RNA yielded the TCR library. Patients were enrolled at an endocrinology department in Xi'an, China. This clonotype was counted many times. What it recognizes is unknown. Study observations and caveats: TRBV28 was favored in persistent disease, as were TRBJ1-2 and TRBJ2-5.

The authors built TCR beta libraries using iRepertoire HTBI primers and Arm-PCR of CDR3 regions. TCRdb used MiXCR to reprocess the multiplex PCR reads, holding one entry per CDR3 protein. This sample has hundreds of thousands of distinct CDR3 sequences, with roughly 15% found just once. Per the germline V gene, CDR1 is MNHEY and CDR2 is SVGEGT. The length of the CDR3 is 17 residues. V lost 6 bases and J lost 1; bases outside the gene matches: 10. The TCR sequence derives from a female donor with Graves disease. Here the sequenced sample was peripheral blood mononuclear cells (PBMCs), taken at new diagnosis, from a patient treated with antithyroid drugs. This chain uses TRBV6-2 or TRBV6-3 with TRBJ1-5; 9 nucleotides align to TRBD1. CDR3 nucleotide sequence: TGTGCCAGCAGCCCGACAGGGGGGGCTCAAAGCAATCAGCCCCAGCATTTT. Amino acid sequence: CASSPTGGAQSNQPQHF.